The next 25 T cell receptor beta chains were all read from a single sample in a study of T-cell reconstitution after alpha-beta-depleted transplantation in children. Unique molecular identifiers were incorporated into the prepared TCRbeta library. TCRdb re-analysed the PCR reads in MiXCR, keeping a single row per CDR3 protein. The sample lists 450,000 to 600,000 distinct CDR3 sequences, around 17% occurring once. The specimen was PBMCs from the stem cell graft donor, collected from the stem cell graft. These receptors all stem from a human donor who donated a stem cell graft to a child with acute lymphoblastic leukemia.

This chain links TRBV12-3 or TRBV12-4 with TRBJ2-5; D is tentatively TRBD1 or TRBD2 (6 bases each). V was pared by 6 bases and J by 2 bases, with 13 bases between. The CDR3 has 14 amino acids. CDR3 residues: CASRDTGAQETQYF. CDR3 nucleotide sequence: TGTGCCAGCAGGGACACGGGGGCTCAAGAGACCCAGTACTTC.

This clonotype was observed a handful of times. The rearrangement links TRBV12-3 or TRBV12-4 to TRBJ1-2, with D hard to call. V shed 3 bases and J shed 8 bases, with 10 bases lying between them. CDR3 length: 12 amino acids. CDR3 residues: CASSLQTPGYTF. The CDR3 nucleotides are TGTGCCAGCAGTTTGCAGACTCCGGGCTACACCTTC.

This rearrangement joins TRBV25-1 to TRBJ2-5; D is unresolved. Looked up from germline, CDR1 is MGHDK and CDR2 is SYGVNS. Trimming stripped 3 bases from V and 0 bases from J, with 5 bases between. The length of the CDR3 is 13 residues. The CDR3 DNA is TGTGCCAGCAGTGACATGTACCAAGAGACCCAGTACTTC. Its translation is CASSDMYQETQYF.

The genes are TRBV7-9 and TRBJ2-5, with D possibly being TRBD1 or TRBD2 (6 bases each). The length of the CDR3 is 16 residues. V was cut by 2 bases and J by 5 bases, with 18 bases left in between. Germline V gene data show CDR1 as SEHNR and CDR2 as FQNEAQ (reference sequence). For the CDR3, the DNA is TGTGCCAGCAGCTTATTGGGGGCGGGAAGAACCGAGACCCAGTACTTC. Translating gives CASSLLGAGRTETQYF.

This clonotype was detected a few times. This chain uses TRBV7-3 with TRBJ1-4; D might be TRBD1 (6 bases). Germline V CDR1 and CDR2: SGHTA, FQGTGA. The CDR3 sequence is 18 residues long. The V and J ends lost 2 bases and 8 bases respectively, with 24 bases between them. The chain's CDR3 is CASSLRPLGATKAEKLFF. The CDR3 bases are TGTGCCAGCAGCTTACGTCCCTTGGGGGCTACGAAAGCCGAAAAACTGTTTTTT.

This clonotype was seen only a few times. The chain combines TRBV10-3 with TRBJ2-7; 11 bases align to TRBD2. The CDR3 contains 15 residues. Germline assignment: CDR1 ENHRY and CDR2 SYGVKD. Germline trimming cut 6 bases from V and 1 base from J; bases unmatched to any gene: 5. The CDR3 here is CAIREGTSGSYEQYF. The CDR3, as DNA: TGTGCCATCAGGGAGGGGACTAGCGGTTCCTACGAGCAGTACTTC.

This chain uses TRBV7-9 with TRBJ1-4, with TRBD1 identical over 7 bases. The germline V gene encodes CDR1 SEHNR and CDR2 FQNEAQ (reference sequence). CDR3 length: 14 residues. The ends lost 6 bases at V and 7 bases at J; junction bases unmatched: 8. The CDR3: CASRQLGGVEKLFF. The CDR3 region has the DNA TGTGCCAGCAGACAGTTAGGGGGCGTTGAAAAACTGTTTTTT.

The gene calls are TRBV6-5 and TRBJ2-1; D unclear. This CDR3 contains 15 residues. Germline-derived CDR1 and CDR2 are MNHEY and SVGAGI. Trimming removed 0 bases at V and 7 bases at J, with 13 bases between. The CDR3 loop reads CASSYSKGGSNEQFF. The CDR3 bases are TGTGCCAGCAGTTACTCGAAGGGTGGGTCGAATGAGCAGTTCTTC.

The gene calls are TRBV10-3 and TRBJ1-1; D is unclear. The germline V and J ends were trimmed by 4 bases and 0 bases, with 9 bases remaining between them. The CDR3 is 14 residues long. Germline lookup yields CDR1 ENHRY and CDR2 SYGVKD. CDR3 sequence (DNA): TGTGCCATCAGTGGCCCCGGGGTGAACACTGAAGCTTTCTTT. The encoded protein is CAISGPGVNTEAFF.

The V gene is TRBV5-1, the J gene TRBJ1-2; a possible D gene is TRBD1 (6 bases). V was trimmed by 4 bases and J by 7 bases, leaving 20 bases between them. CDR1 SGHRS and CDR2 YFSETQ come from the germline V gene. The CDR3 spans 15 residues. This chain's CDR3 is CASSVVQGRSGGYTF. CDR3 sequence (DNA): TGCGCCAGCAGCGTCGTACAGGGTCGCTCGGGTGGCTACACCTTC.

The chain combines TRBV18 with TRBJ2-7; D uncertain. CDR3 length: 12 residues. The germline V gene has CDR1 KGHSH and CDR2 LQKENI. V lost 5 bases to trimming and J lost 5 bases, with 10 bases between them. The chain's CDR3 is CASSSDPHEQYF. CDR3 sequence (DNA): TGTGCCAGCTCATCCGACCCCCACGAGCAGTACTTC.

The chain joins TRBV20-1 to TRBJ1-1; D gene ambiguous. CDR1 is DFQATT and CDR2 is SNEGSKA in the germline V gene (reference sequence). CDR3 length equals 12 residues. Between the trimmed V and J ends, which lost 4 bases and 4 bases, there was a span of 10 bases. The CDR3 protein is CSAILTGTEAFF. The CDR3 DNA sequence: TGCAGTGCTATTCTCACGGGCACTGAAGCTTTCTTT.

The chain is built from TRBV6-5 and TRBJ2-1; D gene uncertain. The germline CDR1 and CDR2 sequences are MNHEY and SVGAGI. The germline V and J ends were trimmed by 2 bases and 8 bases, with 13 bases remaining between them. There are 14 residues in the CDR3. CDR3: CASSYTGPTDEQFF. CDR3 in DNA: TGTGCCAGCAGTTACACTGGGCCAACGGATGAGCAGTTCTTC.

This sequence joins TRBV19 and TRBJ2-5; 10 nucleotides align to TRBD2. The germline V gene has CDR1 LNHDA and CDR2 SQIVND (reference sequence). V shed 5 bases and J 2 bases; nucleotides not matched to a gene: 5. This CDR3 is built from 15 residues. The CDR3 loop reads CASSAWTSGQETQYF. CDR3 nucleotide sequence: TGTGCCAGTAGTGCATGGACTAGCGGACAAGAGACCCAGTACTTC.

The rearrangement uses TRBV7-9 and TRBJ2-1; 9 bases agree with TRBD2. Germline CDR1 is SEHNR and CDR2 is FQNEAQ (reference sequence). The CDR3 has 17 residues. J lost 8 bases, V lost 1 base, and 12 bases had no gene match. The CDR3 sequence is CASSLGLGAGGRDEQFF. The CDR3 DNA reads TGTGCCAGCAGCTTAGGCCTAGGGGCGGGAGGGCGCGATGAGCAGTTCTTC.

The rearrangement uses TRBV29-1 and TRBJ2-7; TRBD1 or TRBD2 may be the D gene (6 bases each). V lost 5 bases and J 3 bases, leaving 35 bases between the germline ends. Germline lookup yields CDR1 SQVTM and CDR2 ANQGSEA. The CDR3 length is 20 residues. The chain's CDR3 is CSVRPLGGGTEGIRGYEQYF. The CDR3 DNA reads as TGCAGCGTTCGCCCACTTGGAGGGGGGACGGAGGGTATTAGAGGCTACGAGCAGTACTTC.

This clonotype showed up just a few times. CDR3 in amino acids: CASSDSADRASTDTQYF. CDR3 nucleotides: TGTGCCAGCAGTGACAGTGCAGACAGGGCTAGCACAGATACGCAGTATTTT. V usage is TRBV2 and J usage is TRBJ2-3; the match to TRBD1 covers 7 bases. Germline lookup yields CDR1 SNHLY and CDR2 FYNNEI. CDR3 length: 17 residues. The V gene end was trimmed by 3 bases and the J gene end by 0 bases; junction bases not matched to a gene: 9.

This chain links TRBV12-3 or TRBV12-4 with TRBJ1-2; no definite D call. The CDR3 covers 13 residues. The V end was cut by 2 bases, the J end by 3 bases, with 7 bases between. The CDR3 reads CASSLNTYYGYTF. As DNA, the CDR3 is TGTGCCAGCAGTTTAAACACCTACTATGGCTACACCTTC.

This clonotype has only a few counts. This rearrangement joins TRBV27 to TRBJ2-2; unclear D gene. This CDR3 comprises 17 residues. Germline-derived CDR1 and CDR2 are MNHEY and SMNVEV (reference sequence). V was trimmed by 5 bases and J by 2 bases, leaving 18 bases between them. CDR3 region: CASSHAFVATNTGELFF. The CDR3 DNA sequence: TGTGCCAGCAGTCACGCCTTCGTGGCCACTAACACCGGGGAGCTGTTTTTT.

The CDR3 nucleotides read TGTGCCAGCAGTTACTCGATGGGCGGGAGCACAGATACGCAGTATTTT. Its translation: CASSYSMGGSTDTQYF. This chain links TRBV6-5 with TRBJ2-3, with D possibly TRBD2 on 5 matching bases. The germline gives CDR1 MNHEY, CDR2 SVGAGI. V was shortened by 0 bases and J by 0 bases, with 10 bases between the two germline ends. The CDR3 spans 16 residues.

The chain joins TRBV18 to TRBJ2-7; D gene ambiguous. The V gene's germline CDR1 is KGHSH and CDR2 LQKENI. The CDR3 runs 15 residues. Trimming shortened V by 5 bases and J by 3 bases, and 17 bases separated the two germline ends. The chain's CDR3 is CASSSTARHLYEQYF. CDR3 in DNA: TGTGCCAGCTCATCGACTGCCCGGCATCTCTACGAGCAGTACTTC.

This chain connects TRBV6-1 to TRBJ2-1; TRBD1 aligns across 7 bases. The ends lost 6 bases at V and 2 bases at J; junction bases unmatched: 7. CDR3 length equals 15 residues. The germline CDR1 and CDR2 sequences are MNHNS and SASEGT. The CDR3 nucleotides read TGTGCCAGCAGCACCGACAGGGACCCCTACAATGAGCAGTTCTTC. Translating gives CASSTDRDPYNEQFF.

The gene calls are TRBV3-1 and TRBJ2-7; 8 nucleotides align to TRBD2. Germline CDR1 reads LGHDT; CDR2 reads YNNKEL (reference sequence). There are 16 residues in the CDR3. With 1 base clipped from V and 2 bases from J, the junction kept 7 bases outside the gene matches. The DNA of the CDR3 is TGTGCCAGCAGCCAAGTAGATCGGGAGGGGACCTACGAGCAGTACTTC. Residues: CASSQVDREGTYEQYF.

This clonotype was found a few times. This chain uses TRBV9 with TRBJ2-3; D not certain. This CDR3 is built from 14 residues. Deletions cut 4 bases from V and 3 bases from J, with 12 bases between. Germline CDR1 and CDR2: SGDLS and YYNGEE. The CDR3 sequence: CASSLGPLTDTQYF. The CDR3 coding sequence is TGTGCCAGCAGCCTAGGACCTCTGACAGATACGCAGTATTTT.

This clonotype was counted a few times. The rearrangement links TRBV6-1 to TRBJ2-1, with 9 bases fitting TRBD2. The CDR3 is made up of 15 amino acids. V was pared by 6 bases and J by 8 bases, with 11 bases of the junction left unmatched. Germline V CDR1 and CDR2: MNHNS, SASEGT. CDR3 DNA: TGTGCCAGCAGGGACCCGGGACTAGCAGTCGATGAGCAGTTCTTC. It codes for CASRDPGLAVDEQFF.